The source of this T cell receptor (beta chain) is a study of cytomegalovirus exposure and HLA in healthy donors. CDR1 and CDR2 from the germline V gene are MNHEY and SVGAGI. This CDR3 has 15 amino acids. Trimming took 6 bases from V and 1 from J; bases not matched to a gene: 4. 60 Vbeta and 13 Jbeta primers were used in PCR. Produced via immunoSEQ multiplex PCR; TCRdb's table is partial and in-frame only. The sample includes 55,000 to 80,000 clones, roughly four fifths of them seen just once. What was sequenced was PBMCs. The chain joins TRBV6-5 to TRBJ2-4; 9 bases agree with TRBD1. This clonotype was sampled from a man younger than 35 in good health and CMV-seronegative. CDR3 protein: CASRRDREAKNIQYF. For the CDR3, the DNA is TGTGCCAGCAGGAGGGACAGGGAGGCCAAAAACATTCAGTACTTC.